The TCR beta chain under discussion was sequenced for a study of OX40 agonist ivuxolimab in advanced cancers. The ends were cut back, 9 bases at V and 5 bases at J, with 20 bases in the middle. Germline V gene lookup returns CDR1 MDHEN and CDR2 SYDVKM. The CDR3 loop spans 14 amino acids. Data came from immunoSEQ multiplex PCR; TCRdb stores just in-frame clones and leaves some out. The sample holds more than 45,000 clones, 75% to 80% seen once. Cycle 7 day 1, cycle 4 day 1, and baseline were the timepoints at which blood was sampled. V usage is TRBV28 and J usage is TRBJ2-7; maybe TRBD1 (6 bases). This sequence was found in an adult with an advanced solid tumor such as melanoma, head and neck, liver or kidney cancer. The sequencing here drew on CD4+ or CD8+ T cells sorted from blood, taken in a trial of the OX40 agonist ivuxolimab. CDR3 protein: CASIGLGASNEQYF. The CDR3, as DNA: TGTGCCAGTATCGGCTTGGGGGCTTCCAACGAGCAGTACTTC.